This note documents a single T cell receptor (beta chain) sequence. This entry is derived from a study of blood T cell repertoires in COVID-19. About the research overall: Donors in the United States, Italy and Spain gave samples during acute or convalescent COVID-19. In each case, the material was cDNA or gDNA derived from T cells, B-cell-depleted T cells, or PBMCs.

Germline V CDR1 and CDR2: LGHDT, YNNKEL (reference sequence). Trimming took 4 bases from V and 8 from J, leaving 11 bases between them. The CDR3 length is 12 residues. Per the study methods: Estimation of nucleated cell counts was performed using reference gene primer amplification. The protocol was immunoSEQ multiplex PCR, while the TCRdb copy is restricted to in-frame clones and leaves out a portion. Clone size and V and J calls were adopted from that table, with D and trimming inferred from the DNA. Seen here are 100,000 or so clones, roughly 89% observed once, and the top ten hold 15% to 20%. V gene TRBV3-1 (or the pseudogene TRBV3-2) combines with J gene TRBJ1-2; D is perhaps TRBD1 (5 bases). The sample consisted of peripheral blood. The clonotype was recovered from a human donor with acute or convalescent COVID-19. The donor label of this sample is uncertain. The CDR3 DNA reads TGTGCCAGCAGCCGGCCGGGGGACGGCTACACCTTC. Its protein is CASSRPGDGYTF.